This is a list of T cell receptor beta chains from one sample in a study of glioma-infiltrating T cells. Each CDR3 protein gets one entry after TCRdb re-called the multiplex PCR reads with MiXCR. This table holds over 100,000 distinct CDR3 sequences, 20% to 30% found once. The source material was glioma tissue, nonneoplastic brain tissue, or PBMCs (not recorded which). The receptors here all came from a human donor with low-grade glioma or glioblastoma, undergoing nonglioma brain surgery, or in good health (not recorded which). The CDR3 runs from the conserved cysteine through the conserved F or W. Fields, in order: V gene, CDR3 protein.

TRBV7-6	CASSATFPGQNTQYF
TRBV3-1	CASSLLSTGPRVYTF
TRBV19	CASSIGTGTNQPQHF
TRBV14	CASSLQTGRYSPLHF
TRBV20-1	CSARRQGPYNEQFF
TRBV12-3/TRBV12-4	CASRTLANTIYF
TRBV4-2	CASSQAASSYEQYF
TRBV19	CASSMGTGESGYTF
TRBV12-3/TRBV12-4	CSSSLGYEQYF
TRBV27	CASSLFGERGSNQPQHF
TRBV28	CASSYDTGELFF
TRBV7-3	CASSPQQGLLGEQFF
TRBV20-1	CSALPQPGEQYF
TRBV6-1	CASSPTDTAPKNIQYF
TRBV20-1	CSARDRTGGSTDTQYF
TRBV20-1	CSAVTGNQPQHF
TRBV4-2	CASSHPTGGRDTEAFF
TRBV7-6	CASSLVGNTGELFF
TRBV29-1	CSVEDKDRPTYEQYF
TRBV19	CASSGEQGRLSNQPQHF
TRBV29-1	CSVPGGKLDTEAFF
TRBV29-1	CSVRSYNEQFF
TRBV9	CASSVQGHTDTQYF
TRBV29-1	CSQKTSGSTDTQYF
TRBV28	CASSLSGAGETQYF
TRBV2	CASRRTGDTQYF
TRBV3-1	CASSPRETQYF
TRBV27	CASSETAPSGETQYF
TRBV9	CASSTRDRGSNTGYTF
TRBV28	CASVRTPQTEAFF
TRBV4-3	CANSLSALSPNYGYTF
TRBV20-1	CSARASSLHSQYF
TRBV6-4	CASSKEGTAISTDTQYF
TRBV11-2	CASSLIIPKIPRLEGEAFF
TRBV3-1	CASSLQRPSYEQYF
TRBV29-1	CSVSSPGGYTF
TRBV18	CASSQGVLNTEAFF
TRBV2	CARQGSTDTQYF
TRBV7-2	CASSFTGTNIKAFF